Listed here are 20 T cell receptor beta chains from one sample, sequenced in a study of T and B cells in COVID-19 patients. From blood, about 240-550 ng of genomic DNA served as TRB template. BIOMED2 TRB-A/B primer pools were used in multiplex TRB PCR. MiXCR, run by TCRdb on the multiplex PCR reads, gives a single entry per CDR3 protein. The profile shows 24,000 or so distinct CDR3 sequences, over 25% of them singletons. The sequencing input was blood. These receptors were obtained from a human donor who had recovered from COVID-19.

CDR3 protein: CASSFRGDTQYF. Written as DNA, the CDR3 is TGTGCCAGCAGCTTCAGGGGAGATACGCAGTATTTT. The chain uses TRBV7-2 and TRBJ2-3, with D maybe TRBD1 (6 bases). There are 12 residues in the CDR3. Germline loops: CDR1 SGHTA, CDR2 FQGNSA. V lost 3 bases to trimming and J lost 5 bases, with 6 bases between them.

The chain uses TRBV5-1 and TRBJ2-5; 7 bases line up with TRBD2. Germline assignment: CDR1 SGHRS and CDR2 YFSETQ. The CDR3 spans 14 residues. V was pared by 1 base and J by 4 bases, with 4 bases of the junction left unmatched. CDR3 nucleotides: TGCGCCAGCAGCTTGTTTAGGGAGGGAGAGACCCAGTACTTC. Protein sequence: CASSLFREGETQYF.

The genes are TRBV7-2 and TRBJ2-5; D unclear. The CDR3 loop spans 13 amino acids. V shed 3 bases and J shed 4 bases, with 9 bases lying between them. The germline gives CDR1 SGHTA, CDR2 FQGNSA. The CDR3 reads CASSFSVLETQYF. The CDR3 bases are TGTGCCAGCAGCTTTTCGGTTTTAGAGACCCAGTACTTC. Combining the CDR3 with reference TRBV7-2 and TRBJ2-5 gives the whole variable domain GAGVSQSPSNKVTEKGKDVELRCDPISGHTALYWYRQSLGQGLEFLIYFQGNSAPDKSGLPSDRFSAERTGGSVSTLTIQRTQQEDSAVYLCASSFSVLETQYFGPGTRLLVL.

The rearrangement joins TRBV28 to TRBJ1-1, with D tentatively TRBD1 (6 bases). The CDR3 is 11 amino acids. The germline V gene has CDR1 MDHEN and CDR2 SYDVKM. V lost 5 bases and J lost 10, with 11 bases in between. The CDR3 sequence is CASSTGTGAFF. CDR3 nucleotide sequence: TGTGCCAGCAGTACAGGGACGGGAGCTTTCTTT.

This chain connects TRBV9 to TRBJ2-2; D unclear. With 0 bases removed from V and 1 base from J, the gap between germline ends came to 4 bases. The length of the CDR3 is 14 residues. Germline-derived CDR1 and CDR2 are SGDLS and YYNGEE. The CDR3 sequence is CASSVAGNTGELFF. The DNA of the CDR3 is TGTGCCAGCAGCGTAGCCGGGAACACCGGGGAGCTGTTTTTT.

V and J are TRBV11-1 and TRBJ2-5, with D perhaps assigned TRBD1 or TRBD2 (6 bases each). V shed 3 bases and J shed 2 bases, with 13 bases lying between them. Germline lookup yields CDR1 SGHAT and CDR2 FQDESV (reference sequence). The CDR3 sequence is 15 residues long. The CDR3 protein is CASSLGAGGQETQYF. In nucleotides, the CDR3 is TGTGCCAGCAGCTTGGGGGCCGGAGGGCAAGAGACCCAGTACTTC.

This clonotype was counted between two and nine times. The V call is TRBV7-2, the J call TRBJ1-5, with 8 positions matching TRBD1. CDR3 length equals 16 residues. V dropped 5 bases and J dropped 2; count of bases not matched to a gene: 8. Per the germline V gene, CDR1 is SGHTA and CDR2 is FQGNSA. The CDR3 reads CASSPIPDRGNQPQHF. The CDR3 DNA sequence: TGTGCCAGCAGCCCCATACCGGACAGGGGCAATCAGCCCCAGCATTTT.

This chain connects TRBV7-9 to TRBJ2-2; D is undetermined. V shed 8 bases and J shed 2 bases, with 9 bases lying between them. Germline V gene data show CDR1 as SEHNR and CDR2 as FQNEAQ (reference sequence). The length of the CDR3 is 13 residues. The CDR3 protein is CASHHENTGELFF. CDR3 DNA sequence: TGTGCCAGCCACCATGAAAACACCGGGGAGCTGTTTTTT.

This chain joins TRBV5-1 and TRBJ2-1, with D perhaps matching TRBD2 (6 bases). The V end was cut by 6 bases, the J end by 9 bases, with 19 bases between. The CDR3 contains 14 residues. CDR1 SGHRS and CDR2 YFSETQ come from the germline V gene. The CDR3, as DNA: TGCGCCAGCAAGCAAGCGGCCGGCGGGACTGAGCAGTTCTTC. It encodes CASKQAAGGTEQFF.

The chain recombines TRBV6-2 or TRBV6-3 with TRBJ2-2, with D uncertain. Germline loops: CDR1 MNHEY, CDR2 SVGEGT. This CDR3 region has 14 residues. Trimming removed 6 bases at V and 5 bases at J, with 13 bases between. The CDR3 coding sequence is TGTGCCAGCAGATCGGACCAAAGAACCGGGGAGCTGTTTTTT. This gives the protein CASRSDQRTGELFF.

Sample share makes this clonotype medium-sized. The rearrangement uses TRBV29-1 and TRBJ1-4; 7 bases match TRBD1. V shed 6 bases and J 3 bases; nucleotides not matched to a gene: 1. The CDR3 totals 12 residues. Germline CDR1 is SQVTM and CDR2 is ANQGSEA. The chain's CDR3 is CSVGQANEKLFF. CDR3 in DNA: TGCAGCGTCGGACAGGCTAATGAAAAACTGTTTTTT.

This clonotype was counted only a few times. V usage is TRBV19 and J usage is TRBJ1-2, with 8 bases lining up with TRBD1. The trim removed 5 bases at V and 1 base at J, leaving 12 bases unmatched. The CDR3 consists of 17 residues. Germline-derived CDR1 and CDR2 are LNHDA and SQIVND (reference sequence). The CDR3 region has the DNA TGTGCCAGTAGTTTCCTGGACAGGGTGGAGCTTAACTATGGCTACACCTTC. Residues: CASSFLDRVELNYGYTF.

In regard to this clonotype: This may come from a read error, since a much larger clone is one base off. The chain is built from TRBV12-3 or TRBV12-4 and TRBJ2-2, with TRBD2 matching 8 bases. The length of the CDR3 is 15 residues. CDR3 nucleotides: TGTGCCAGCCGATACGGGGGGGCGAACACCGGGGAGCCGTTTTTT. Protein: CASRYGGANTGEPFF.

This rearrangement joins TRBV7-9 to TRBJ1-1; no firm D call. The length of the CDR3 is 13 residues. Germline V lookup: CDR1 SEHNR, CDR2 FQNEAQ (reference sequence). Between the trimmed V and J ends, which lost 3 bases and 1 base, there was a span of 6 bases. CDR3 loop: CASSFGRNTEAFF. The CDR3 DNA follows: TGTGCCAGCAGCTTCGGCAGGAACACTGAAGCTTTCTTT.

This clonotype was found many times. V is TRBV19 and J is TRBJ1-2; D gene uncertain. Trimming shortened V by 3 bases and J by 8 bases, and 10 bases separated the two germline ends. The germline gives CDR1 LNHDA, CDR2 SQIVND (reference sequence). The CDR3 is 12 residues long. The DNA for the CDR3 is TGTGCCAGTAGTATGGTGTCGGGAGGCTACACCTTC. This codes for CASSMVSGGYTF.

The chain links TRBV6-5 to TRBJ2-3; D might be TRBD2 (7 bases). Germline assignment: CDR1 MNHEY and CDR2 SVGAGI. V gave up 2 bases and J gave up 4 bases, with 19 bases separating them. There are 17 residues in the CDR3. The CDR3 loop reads CASSYDQVGGGADTQYF. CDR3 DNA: TGTGCCAGCAGTTACGACCAAGTTGGCGGGGGCGCAGATACGCAGTATTTT.

The CDR3 is CAWSVSLAGADTQYF. The CDR3, as DNA: TGTGCCTGGAGTGTAAGCCTAGCGGGAGCAGATACGCAGTATTTT. J is TRBJ2-3 and V is TRBV30; 10 nucleotides match TRBD2. The CDR3 is made up of 15 amino acids. Per germline, CDR1 GTSNPN and CDR2 SVGIG (reference sequence). V was pared by 0 bases and J by 4 bases, with 4 bases of the junction left unmatched.

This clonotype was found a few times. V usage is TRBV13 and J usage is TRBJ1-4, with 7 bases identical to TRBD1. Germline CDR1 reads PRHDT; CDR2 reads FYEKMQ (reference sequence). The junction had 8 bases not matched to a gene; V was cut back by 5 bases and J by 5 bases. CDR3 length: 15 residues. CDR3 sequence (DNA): TGTGCCAGCAGCCGCCTGGACAGGAAGAATGAAAAACTGTTTTTT. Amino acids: CASSRLDRKNEKLFF.

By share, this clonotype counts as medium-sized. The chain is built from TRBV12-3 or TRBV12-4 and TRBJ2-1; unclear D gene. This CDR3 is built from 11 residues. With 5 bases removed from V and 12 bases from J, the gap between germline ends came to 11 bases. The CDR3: CASSGTAVQFF. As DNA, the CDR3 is TGTGCCAGCAGTGGAACAGCCGTGCAGTTCTTC.

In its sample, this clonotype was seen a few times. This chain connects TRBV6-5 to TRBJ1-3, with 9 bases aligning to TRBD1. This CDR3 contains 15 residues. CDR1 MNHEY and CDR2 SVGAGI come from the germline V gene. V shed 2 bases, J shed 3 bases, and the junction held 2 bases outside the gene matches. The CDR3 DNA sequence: TGTGCCAGCAGTTACAGACAGGGGGTTGGAAACACCATATATTTT. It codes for CASSYRQGVGNTIYF.